The TCR beta chain described here comes from a study of blood T cell repertoires in COVID-19. Study-wide background: Donors in the United States, Italy and Spain gave samples during acute or convalescent COVID-19. T cells, B-cell-depleted T cells, or PBMCs supplied cDNA or gDNA.

In the original workflow: Cell counts per sample came from amplifying reference gene primers. Libraries were prepared by immunoSEQ multiplex PCR; TCRdb keeps only in-frame clonotypes and omits some of them. That table gives V, J and clone size, and the DNA gave D and trimming. The sample yields around 30,000 clones, 75% to 85% seen once. A word on this clone: A junction end diverges from the germline sequence, so it may reflect a read error.

The CDR3 sequence is 13 residues long. Looked up from germline, CDR1 is SGHTS and CDR2 is YDEGEE. This rearrangement joins TRBV5-8 to TRBJ2-3; 9 bases are shared with TRBD2. This clonotype was sampled from a man aged 55 to 70 with active COVID-19. Sequencing was carried out using peripheral blood. The CDR3 nucleotides read TGTGCCAGCAGCCCGCGGGGCGGGAGGGCCGGGAATTTT. It codes for CASSPRGGRAGNF.